This TCR beta chain was captured in a study of T-cell reconstitution after alpha-beta-depleted transplantation in children. V was pared by 1 base and J by 10 bases, with 15 bases between. CDR1 and CDR2 from the germline V gene are LNHNV and YYDKDF (reference sequence). The CDR3 length is 14 residues. Turning to this clonotype: Its target is not known.

Findings of the study overall: Some patients showed high day-60 TCRbeta diversity, which derived from surviving recipient T cells and thymic progenitors. T cells produced anew were the main source of T-cell counts and diversity one year after transplant.

The TCRbeta library incorporated unique molecular identifiers. TCRdb itself ran the PCR reads through MiXCR, one entry per CDR3 protein. Of about 250,000 distinct CDR3 sequences listed, 20% to 30% are singletons. Source: PBMCs, mostly from graft donor cells, taken 360 days after TCRalphabeta/CD19-depleted stem cell transplant. The chain has TRBV15 and TRBJ2-3; D is possibly TRBD2 (5 bases). The receptor's source is a female patient between 2 and 10 years old who had a stem cell transplant for congenital amegakaryocytic thrombocytopenia, so the T cells may come from the graft donor. CDR3 in DNA: TGTGCCACCAGCAGAGCCCTATCGGAGGTGTCGCAGTATTTT. Translation gives CATSRALSEVSQYF.